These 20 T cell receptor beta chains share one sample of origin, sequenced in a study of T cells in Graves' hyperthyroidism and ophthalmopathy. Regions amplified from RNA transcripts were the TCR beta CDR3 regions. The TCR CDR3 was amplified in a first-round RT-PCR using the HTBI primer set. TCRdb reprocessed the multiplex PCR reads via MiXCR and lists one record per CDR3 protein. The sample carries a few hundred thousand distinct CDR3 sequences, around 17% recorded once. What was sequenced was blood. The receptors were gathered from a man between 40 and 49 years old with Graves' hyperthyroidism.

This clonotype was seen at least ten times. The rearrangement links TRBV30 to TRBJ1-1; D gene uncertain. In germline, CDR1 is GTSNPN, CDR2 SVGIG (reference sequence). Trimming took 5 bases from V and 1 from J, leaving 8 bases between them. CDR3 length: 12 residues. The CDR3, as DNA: TGTGCCTGGGGTCTAGGGAACACTGAAGCTTTCTTT. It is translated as CAWGLGNTEAFF.

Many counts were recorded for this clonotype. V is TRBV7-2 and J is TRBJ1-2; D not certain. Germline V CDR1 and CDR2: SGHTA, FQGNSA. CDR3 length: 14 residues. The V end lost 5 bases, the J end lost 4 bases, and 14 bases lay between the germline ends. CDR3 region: CASSNREGPYGYTF. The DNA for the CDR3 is TGTGCCAGCAGCAACCGCGAAGGTCCCTATGGCTACACCTTC. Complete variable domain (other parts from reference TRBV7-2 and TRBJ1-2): GAGVSQSPSNKVTEKGKDVELRCDPISGHTALYWYRQSLGQGLEFLIYFQGNSAPDKSGLPSDRFSAERTGGSVSTLTIQRTQQEDSAVYLCASSNREGPYGYTFGSGTRLTVV.

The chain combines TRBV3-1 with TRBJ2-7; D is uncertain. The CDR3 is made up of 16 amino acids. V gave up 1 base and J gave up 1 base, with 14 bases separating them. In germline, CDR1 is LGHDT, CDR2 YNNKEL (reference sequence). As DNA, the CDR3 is TGTGCCAGCAGCCAAGTCACAGCGATAGCTTCCTACGAGCAGTACTTC. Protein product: CASSQVTAIASYEQYF.

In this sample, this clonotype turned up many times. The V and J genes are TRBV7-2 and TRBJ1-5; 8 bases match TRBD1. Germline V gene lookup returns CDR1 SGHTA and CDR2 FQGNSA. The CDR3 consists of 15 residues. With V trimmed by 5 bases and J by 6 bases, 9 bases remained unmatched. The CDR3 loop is CASSPRTGLGQPQHF. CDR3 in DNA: TGTGCCAGCAGCCCTCGGACAGGGCTGGGTCAGCCCCAGCATTTT.

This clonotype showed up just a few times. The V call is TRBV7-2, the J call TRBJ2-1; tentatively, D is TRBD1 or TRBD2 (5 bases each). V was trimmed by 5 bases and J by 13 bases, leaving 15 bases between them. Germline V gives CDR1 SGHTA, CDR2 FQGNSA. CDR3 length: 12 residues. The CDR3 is CASSPHPRDQFF. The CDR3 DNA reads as TGTGCCAGCAGCCCGCACCCCAGGGACCAGTTCTTC.

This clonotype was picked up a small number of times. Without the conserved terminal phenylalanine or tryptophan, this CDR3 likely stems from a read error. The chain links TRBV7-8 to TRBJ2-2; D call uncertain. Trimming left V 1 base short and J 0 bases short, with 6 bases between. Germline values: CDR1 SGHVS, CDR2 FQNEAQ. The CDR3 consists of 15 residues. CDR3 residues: CASSLVSPNTGELFS. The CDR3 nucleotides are TGTGCCAGCAGCTTAGTTTCCCCGAACACCGGGGAGCTGTTTTCT.

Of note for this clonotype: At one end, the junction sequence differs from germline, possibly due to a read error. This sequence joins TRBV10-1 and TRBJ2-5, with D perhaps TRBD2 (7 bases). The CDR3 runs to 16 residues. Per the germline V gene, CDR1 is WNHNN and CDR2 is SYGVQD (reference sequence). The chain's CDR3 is CASSESKGGGSESQYF. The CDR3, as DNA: TGCGCCAGCAGTGAGTCGAAGGGCGGGGGCTCAGAGTCCCAGTACTTC.

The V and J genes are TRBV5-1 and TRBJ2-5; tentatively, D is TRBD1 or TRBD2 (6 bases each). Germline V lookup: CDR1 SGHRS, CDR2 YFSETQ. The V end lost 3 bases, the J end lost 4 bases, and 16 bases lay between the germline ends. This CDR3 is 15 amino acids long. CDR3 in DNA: TGCGCCAGCAGCTCGCGGGACACGAGGGGAGAGACCCAGTACTTC. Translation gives CASSSRDTRGETQYF.

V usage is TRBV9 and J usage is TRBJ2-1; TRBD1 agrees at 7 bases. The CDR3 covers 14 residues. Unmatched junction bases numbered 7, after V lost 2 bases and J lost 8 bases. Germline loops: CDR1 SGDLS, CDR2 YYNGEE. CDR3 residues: CASSVSGQWDEQFF. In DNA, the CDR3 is TGTGCCAGCAGCGTGTCGGGACAGTGGGATGAGCAGTTCTTC.

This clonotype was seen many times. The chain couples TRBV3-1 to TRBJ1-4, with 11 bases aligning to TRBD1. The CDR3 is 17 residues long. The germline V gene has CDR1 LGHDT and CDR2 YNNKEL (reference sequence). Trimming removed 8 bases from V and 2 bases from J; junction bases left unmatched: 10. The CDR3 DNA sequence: TGTGCCAGCCGGGACAGGGGGAAGGGAGGCACTAATGAAAAACTGTTTTTT. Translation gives CASRDRGKGGTNEKLFF.

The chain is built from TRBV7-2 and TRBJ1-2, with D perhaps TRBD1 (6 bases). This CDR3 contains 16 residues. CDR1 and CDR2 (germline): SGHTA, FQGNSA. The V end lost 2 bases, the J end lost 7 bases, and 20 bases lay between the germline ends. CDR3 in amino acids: CASSLYSAGAGGGYTF. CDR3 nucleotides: TGTGCCAGCAGCTTATATTCAGCGGGGGCAGGAGGTGGCTACACCTTC.

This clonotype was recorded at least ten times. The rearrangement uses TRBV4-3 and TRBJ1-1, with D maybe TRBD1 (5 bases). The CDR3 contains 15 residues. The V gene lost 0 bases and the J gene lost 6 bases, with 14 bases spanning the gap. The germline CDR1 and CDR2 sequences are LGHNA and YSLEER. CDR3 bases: TGCGCCAGCAGCCAAGATGGGGGGGGGAGAGCTGAAGCTTTCTTT. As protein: CASSQDGGGRAEAFF.

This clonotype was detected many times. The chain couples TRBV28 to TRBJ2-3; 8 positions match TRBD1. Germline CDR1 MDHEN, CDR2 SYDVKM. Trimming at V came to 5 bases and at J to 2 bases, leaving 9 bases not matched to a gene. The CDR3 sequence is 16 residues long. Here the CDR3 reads CASSPGTGGFTDTQYF. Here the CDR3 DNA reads TGTGCCAGCAGTCCAGGGACAGGAGGCTTCACAGATACGCAGTATTTT. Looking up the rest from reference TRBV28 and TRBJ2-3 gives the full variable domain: DVKVTQSSRYLVKRTGEKVFLECVQDMDHENMFWYRQDPGLGLRLIYFSYDVKMKEKGDIPEGYSVSREKKERFSLILESASTNQTSMYLCASSPGTGGFTDTQYFGPGTRLTVL.

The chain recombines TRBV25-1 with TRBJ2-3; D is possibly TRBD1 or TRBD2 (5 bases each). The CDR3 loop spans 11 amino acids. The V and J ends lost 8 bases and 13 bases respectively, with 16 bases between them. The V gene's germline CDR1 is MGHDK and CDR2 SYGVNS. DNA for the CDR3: TGTGCCAGCGGCCAGGGAGCCCAGGAGTATTTT. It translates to CASGQGAQEYF.

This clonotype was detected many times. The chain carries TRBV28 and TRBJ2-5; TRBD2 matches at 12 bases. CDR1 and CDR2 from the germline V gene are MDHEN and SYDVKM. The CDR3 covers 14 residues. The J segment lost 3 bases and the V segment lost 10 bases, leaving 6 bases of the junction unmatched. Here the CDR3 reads CATVTSGGKETQYF. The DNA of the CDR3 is TGTGCCACCGTGACTAGCGGGGGCAAAGAGACCCAGTACTTC.

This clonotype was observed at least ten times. CDR3 protein: CATSDMTRGLQFF. CDR3 in DNA: TGTGCCACCAGTGACATGACCAGGGGCCTGCAGTTCTTC. The chain is built from TRBV24-1 and TRBJ2-1; D possibly corresponds to TRBD1 (6 bases). Germline values: CDR1 KGHDR, CDR2 SFDVKD. V was pared by 4 bases and J by 12 bases, with 15 bases between. The CDR3 sequence is 13 residues long.

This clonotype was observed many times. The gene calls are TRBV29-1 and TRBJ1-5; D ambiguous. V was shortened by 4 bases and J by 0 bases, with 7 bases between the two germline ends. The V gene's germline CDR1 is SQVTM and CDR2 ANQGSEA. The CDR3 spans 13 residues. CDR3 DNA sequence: TGCAGCGTTGGCTACGGTAGCAATCAGCCCCAGCATTTT. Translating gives CSVGYGSNQPQHF.

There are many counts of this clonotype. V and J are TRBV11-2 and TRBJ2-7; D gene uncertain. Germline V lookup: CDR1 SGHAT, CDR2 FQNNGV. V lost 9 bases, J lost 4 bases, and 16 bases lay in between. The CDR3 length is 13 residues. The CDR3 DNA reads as TGTGCCAGTTCACTGGCCTCGCGTTACGAGCAGTACTTC. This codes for CASSLASRYEQYF.

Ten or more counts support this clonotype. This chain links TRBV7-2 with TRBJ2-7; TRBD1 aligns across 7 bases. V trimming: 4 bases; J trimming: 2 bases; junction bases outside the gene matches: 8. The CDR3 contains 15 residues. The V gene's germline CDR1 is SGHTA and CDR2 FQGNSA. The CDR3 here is CASSSTGTEPYEQYF. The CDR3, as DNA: TGTGCCAGCAGCTCTACCGGGACAGAGCCCTACGAGCAGTACTTC.

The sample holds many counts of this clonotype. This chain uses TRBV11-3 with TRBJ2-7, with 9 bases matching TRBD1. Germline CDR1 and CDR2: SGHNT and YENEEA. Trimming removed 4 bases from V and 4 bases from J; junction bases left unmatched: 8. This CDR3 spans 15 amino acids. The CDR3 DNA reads TGTGCCAGCAGCTCATGGGGACAGGGTAAATACGAGCAGTACTTC. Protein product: CASSSWGQGKYEQYF.